Sequencing of this T cell receptor (beta chain) was carried out in a study of neoadjuvant anti-PD-1 for oral cavity cancer. Produced via immunoSEQ multiplex PCR; TCRdb's table is partial and in-frame only. This sample has 10,000 or so clones, with 55% to 75% found just once. The CDR3 extends over 13 amino acids. Trimming stripped 5 bases from V and 10 bases from J, with 12 bases between. Per the germline V gene, CDR1 is SGHNT and CDR2 is YENEEA. Described time point: after neoadjuvant nivolumab, at surgical resection. Cohort: HPV-negative, locally advanced oral cavity squamous cell carcinoma patients.

This clonotype was obtained from a person aged 35-79 years with oral cavity squamous cell carcinoma. This specimen was PBMCs, taken after nivolumab (anti-PD-1) treatment. The chain joins TRBV11-3 to TRBJ1-6; D may be TRBD1 (6 bases). The CDR3 coding sequence is TGTGCCAGCAGCGTCAATACAGGGTCACCCCTCCACTTT. It specifies CASSVNTGSPLHF.